This passage covers 32 T cell receptor beta chains from one sample sequenced in a study of circulating CD8 cells and anti-PD-1 response in melanoma. Sorting of live CD3+CD8+TCRalphabeta+ cells by PD-1 and/or TIGIT gave four subsets. Each library started from about 14 ng of total RNA using the QIAseq Immune Repertoire TCR panel. One entry per CDR3 protein results from TCRdb running MiXCR on the reads. The data contain approximately 700 distinct CDR3 sequences, more than 6% of them seen just once; the ten biggest clones take up 58%. The sample consisted of CD8+ T cells from PBMCs, taken at baseline or after one month of anti-PD-1 therapy (not recorded which). The source of these receptors is a human donor with melanoma.

This clonotype counts as medium-sized. J is TRBJ1-2 and V is TRBV2; D not resolved. The CDR3 contains 13 residues. Germline lookup yields CDR1 SNHLY and CDR2 FYNNEI. The germline V and J ends were trimmed by 0 bases and 4 bases, with 6 bases remaining between them. CDR3 residues: CASSEASSYGYTF. CDR3 DNA: TGTGCCAGCAGTGAAGCGTCCAGCTATGGCTACACCTTC.

This clonotype is classed as hyperexpanded. The V call is TRBV9, the J call TRBJ2-1, with D perhaps matching TRBD2 (6 bases). Per germline, CDR1 SGDLS and CDR2 YYNGEE. The CDR3 extends over 11 amino acids. The ends were cut back, 7 bases at V and 10 bases at J, with 12 bases in the middle. The CDR3 sequence: CASGGMKEQFF. In DNA form, the CDR3 reads TGTGCCAGCGGGGGGATGAAGGAGCAGTTCTTC.

This clonotype has more than one count but fewer than ten. The chain is built from TRBV7-2 and TRBJ1-2; maybe TRBD1 (5 bases). Trimming removed 2 bases from V and 5 bases from J, with 15 bases in between. Germline lookup yields CDR1 SGHTA and CDR2 FQGNSA. This CDR3 has 15 amino acids. The CDR3 nucleotides are TGTGCCAGCAGCTTATCCCCAGGGATCCTTTATGGCTACACCTTC. This sequence encodes CASSLSPGILYGYTF.

This clonotype has just a few counts. The rearrangement uses TRBV19 and TRBJ2-7; D is unclear. CDR3 length: 16 residues. Trimming took off 2 bases at V and 7 bases at J, with 21 bases between the two ends. CDR1 and CDR2 from the germline V gene are LNHDA and SQIVND (reference sequence). CDR3 DNA: TGTGCCAGTAGTATATCCGTCCCCGCTGGGCTACTGGAGCAGTACTTC. Its translation: CASSISVPAGLLEQYF. The full variable domain, with the rest looked up from reference TRBV19 and TRBJ2-7, is DGGITQSPKYLFRKEGQNVTLSCEQNLNHDAMYWYRQDPGQGLRLIYYSQIVNDFQKGDIAEGYSVSREKKESFPLTVTSAQKNPTAFYLCASSISVPAGLLEQYFGPGTRLTVT.

This clonotype is medium-sized in the sample. CDR3 coding DNA: TGCAGCGTCGTGCACAGAGCCGCTGAAGCTTTCTTT. Protein product: CSVVHRAAEAFF. The chain is built from TRBV29-1 and TRBJ1-1; D is unresolved. Trimming took 6 bases from V and 6 from J, leaving 14 bases between them. The CDR3 totals 12 residues. The germline gives CDR1 SQVTM, CDR2 ANQGSEA.

This clonotype has more than one count but fewer than ten. This chain uses TRBV27 with TRBJ2-1; possible D gene TRBD1, 6 bases. The V gene's germline CDR1 is MNHEY and CDR2 SMNVEV (reference sequence). CDR3 length equals 15 residues. V was pared by 10 bases and J by 5 bases, with 21 bases between. CDR3 sequence reads: CANQDSQIPHNEQFF. In DNA, the CDR3 is TGTGCCAACCAGGACAGCCAAATTCCTCACAATGAGCAGTTCTTC.

Sample share makes this clonotype medium-sized. This sequence joins TRBV12-3 or TRBV12-4 and TRBJ2-3; 7 bases are shared with TRBD2. The CDR3 is 14 residues long. V was clipped by 3 bases and J by 4 bases; unmatched bases: 4. CDR3 region: CASSFAGGADTQYF. The CDR3 DNA sequence: TGTGCCAGCAGTTTTGCTGGGGGGGCAGATACGCAGTATTTT.

Sample share makes this clonotype medium-sized. This chain joins TRBV2 and TRBJ2-7; 7 bases match TRBD1. Germline loops: CDR1 SNHLY, CDR2 FYNNEI. V was clipped by 6 bases and J by 1 base; unmatched bases: 12. This CDR3 comprises 16 residues. This CDR3 reads CASSGTLGQKSYEQYF. As DNA, the CDR3 is TGTGCCAGCAGCGGCACCTTGGGACAGAAGTCCTACGAGCAGTACTTC.

In its sample, this clonotype ranks as medium-sized. This chain joins TRBV5-6 and TRBJ2-1, with D unresolved. This CDR3 is 14 amino acids long. Germline CDR1 and CDR2: SGHDT and YYEEEE. The germline V and J ends were trimmed by 1 base and 2 bases, with 7 bases remaining between them. The CDR3 DNA sequence: TGTGCCAGCAGCTTGAGTGGCCCCTACAATGAGCAGTTCTTC. Amino acids: CASSLSGPYNEQFF.

This clonotype ranks as medium-sized. This sequence joins TRBV7-9 and TRBJ2-7, with D possibly matching TRBD1 (5 bases). The germline V and J ends were trimmed by 2 bases and 6 bases, with 11 bases remaining between them. The germline gives CDR1 SEHNR, CDR2 FQNEAQ (reference sequence). The CDR3 runs to 13 residues. Here the CDR3 reads CASSLTQGFEQYF. DNA of the CDR3: TGTGCCAGCAGCTTAACCCAGGGATTCGAGCAGTACTTC. Full variable domain (rest looked up from reference TRBV7-9 and TRBJ2-7): DTGVSQNPRHKITKRGQNVTFRCDPISEHNRLYWYRQTLGQGPEFLTYFQNEAQLEKSRLLSDRFSAERPKGSFSTLEIQRTEQGDSAMYLCASSLTQGFEQYFGPGTRLTVT.

By share, this clonotype ranks as medium-sized (0.01 to 0.1%). The chain uses TRBV4-3 and TRBJ2-3; D not certain. Germline CDR1 and CDR2: LGHNA and YSLEER. The ends were cut back, 0 bases at V and 2 bases at J, with 12 bases in the middle. The CDR3 has 16 amino acids. In DNA form, the CDR3 reads TGCGCCAGCAGCCAAGATCCGATGACACCCACAGATACGCAGTATTTT. It codes for CASSQDPMTPTDTQYF.

Regarding this clonotype: This may come from a read error, since a much larger clone is one base off. A read error is likely, as this CDR3 ends without the conserved phenylalanine or tryptophan. This sequence joins TRBV19 and TRBJ1-1; no definite D call. The CDR3 has 14 residues. V was trimmed by 7 bases and J by 0 bases, leaving 12 bases between them. CDR1 and CDR2 from the germline V gene are LNHDA and SQIVND (reference sequence). Here the CDR3 reads CASTPGRLNTEAFL. The CDR3 DNA follows: TGTGCCAGTACCCCCGGACGGTTGAACACTGAAGCTTTCTTA.

This clonotype is judged medium-sized (0.01 to 0.1%). The CDR3 DNA is TGTGCCAGCTCACCAGGCGGGACAGGGGTCGATGGCTACACCTTC. Translated: CASSPGGTGVDGYTF. The chain is built from TRBV18 and TRBJ1-2; 10 bases map to TRBD1. CDR3 length: 15 residues. Trimming at V came to 2 bases and at J to 6 bases, leaving 6 bases not matched to a gene. Germline V CDR1 and CDR2: KGHSH, LQKENI. The whole variable domain, filled in from reference TRBV18 and TRBJ1-2, reads NAGVMQNPRHLVRRRGQEARLRCSPMKGHSHVYWYRQLPEEGLKFMVYLQKENIIDESGMPKERFSAEFPKEGPSILRIQQVVRGDSAAYFCASSPGGTGVDGYTFGSGTRLTVV.

Only a few counts were recorded for this clonotype. The chain recombines TRBV6-2 or TRBV6-3 with TRBJ2-2; weak D call: TRBD2 (5 bases). This CDR3 contains 14 residues. Trimming left V 7 bases short and J 0 bases short, with 9 bases between. In germline, CDR1 is MNHEY, CDR2 SVGEGT. This CDR3 reads CASKSGPNTGELFF. DNA of the CDR3: TGTGCCAGCAAGAGCGGCCCGAACACCGGGGAGCTGTTTTTT.

This clonotype counts as medium-sized. The CDR3 loop is CASSFGAMGATDTQYF. CDR3 nucleotides: TGTGCCAGCAGCTTTGGGGCTATGGGGGCGACAGATACGCAGTATTTT. The chain employs TRBV5-6 and TRBJ2-3, with TRBD1 as a possible D gene (6 bases). The CDR3 is 16 residues long. From germline, CDR1 is SGHDT and CDR2 YYEEEE. Trimming left V 2 bases short and J 3 bases short, with 16 bases between.

This clonotype was counted only a few times. This chain uses TRBV14 with TRBJ2-1, with D tentatively TRBD1 (5 bases). The V end was cut by 4 bases, the J end by 2 bases, with 18 bases between. This CDR3 is built from 17 residues. Germline V CDR1 and CDR2: SGHDN, FVKESK. CDR3 sequence: CASSRGHPAIPYNEQFF. Written as DNA, the CDR3 is TGTGCCAGCAGCCGAGGACATCCTGCGATTCCCTACAATGAGCAGTTCTTC.

Sample share makes this clonotype medium-sized (0.01 to 0.1%). The CDR3 is CASSGQGTYNEQFF. The CDR3 region has the DNA TGTGCCAGTAGTGGGCAGGGCACCTACAATGAGCAGTTCTTC. The gene calls are TRBV19 and TRBJ2-1; a weak D match, TRBD1 (5 bases). The CDR3 sequence is 14 residues long. The V gene's germline CDR1 is LNHDA and CDR2 SQIVND (reference sequence). Trimming cost V 5 bases and J 2 bases, with 10 bases left between them.

By share, this clonotype ranks as medium-sized. The rearrangement joins TRBV7-9 to TRBJ1-3, with D tentatively TRBD1 (5 bases). This CDR3 contains 16 residues. V was cut by 5 bases and J by 0 bases, with 14 bases left in between. The V gene's germline CDR1 is SEHNR and CDR2 FQNEAQ (reference sequence). In nucleotides, the CDR3 is TGTGCCAGCAGCGCGACAGTCGGTCTCTCTGGAAACACCATATATTTT. Residues: CASSATVGLSGNTIYF.

Sample share makes this clonotype large. V usage is TRBV27 and J usage is TRBJ2-3; 10 bases match TRBD2. CDR3 length: 17 amino acids. The V and J ends lost 0 bases and 6 bases, in that order; junction bases with no gene match: 9. Germline lookup yields CDR1 MNHEY and CDR2 SMNVEV (reference sequence). CDR3 nucleotides: TGTGCCAGCAGTTTATCGTCCCTAGCGGGGGTTGAGGATACGCAGTATTTT. Protein product: CASSLSSLAGVEDTQYF.

This clonotype is large (0.1 to 1%). The chain has TRBV7-2 and TRBJ2-3, with D possibly TRBD2 on 6 matching bases. This CDR3 spans 17 amino acids. From germline, CDR1 is SGHTA and CDR2 FQGNSA. The V and J ends lost 1 base and 0 bases respectively, with 14 bases between them. The CDR3 reads CASSLDPGGTSTDTQYF. CDR3 DNA: TGTGCCAGCAGCTTAGATCCCGGGGGTACTAGCACAGATACGCAGTATTTT.

In its sample, this clonotype is medium-sized. The junction does not match germline at one end; this may be a read error. V and J are TRBV7-7 and TRBJ2-3; 7 bases match TRBD1. This CDR3 has 15 amino acids. Looked up from germline, CDR1 is SSHAT and CDR2 is FNYEAQ (reference sequence). CDR3 amino acids: CASSLRDSPTDTQYF. The CDR3 DNA reads as TGTGCTAGCAGCCTCCGGGACAGTCCCACAGATACGCAGTATTTT.

This clonotype is large within its sample. CDR3 sequence reads: CASSRTGFSYEQYF. CDR3 DNA sequence: TGTGCCAGTAGTCGGACAGGCTTTTCCTACGAGCAGTACTTC. The chain links TRBV19 to TRBJ2-7; TRBD1 agrees at 7 bases. Per germline, CDR1 LNHDA and CDR2 SQIVND (reference sequence). The CDR3 has 14 amino acids. Trimming removed 5 bases from V and 1 base from J; junction bases left unmatched: 5.

This clonotype is judged medium-sized. The rearrangement uses TRBV18 and TRBJ1-2; a possible D gene is TRBD1 (6 bases). V was shortened by 8 bases and J by 5 bases, with 15 bases between the two germline ends. Per germline, CDR1 KGHSH and CDR2 LQKENI. This CDR3 is 13 amino acids long. The CDR3 coding sequence is TGTGCCAGCCAAGACAGGCTTGGGTATGGCTACACCTTC. Its translation is CASQDRLGYGYTF.

In the case of this clonotype: A much more abundant neighbour one base away suggests this may be a read error. The V and J genes are TRBV27 and TRBJ2-3, with 8 bases aligning to TRBD1. Germline-derived CDR1 and CDR2 are MNHEY and SMNVEV (reference sequence). Germline trimming cut 3 bases from V and 3 bases from J; bases unmatched to any gene: 14. There are 18 residues in the CDR3. CDR3 amino acids: CASSFLPRDRPMTDTQYF. The CDR3 region has the DNA TGTGCCAGCAGTTTTTTACCTAGGGACAGGCCAATGACAGATACGCAGTATTTT.

This clonotype is classed as medium-sized. The chain combines TRBV19 with TRBJ1-5; 9 nucleotides line up with TRBD1. Germline values: CDR1 LNHDA, CDR2 SQIVND (reference sequence). This CDR3 has 15 amino acids. Trimming removed 1 base from V and 7 bases from J; junction bases left unmatched: 5. The CDR3 sequence is CASSIGTGVGQPQHF. The CDR3 nucleotides read TGTGCCAGTAGTATAGGGACAGGGGTTGGGCAGCCCCAGCATTTT.

This clonotype is labeled as medium-sized. The chain recombines TRBV4-1 with TRBJ2-2; D is ambiguous. CDR3 length: 20 amino acids. V was shortened by 4 bases and J by 0 bases, with 24 bases between the two germline ends. Germline V gene data show CDR1 as MGHRA and CDR2 as YSYEKL. The CDR3 here is CASSPRFGLGRGPNTGELFF. Here the CDR3 DNA reads TGCGCCAGCAGCCCCCGCTTTGGGCTCGGCCGAGGTCCGAACACCGGGGAGCTGTTTTTT.

This clonotype is labeled medium-sized. The chain carries TRBV19 and TRBJ2-1, with 9 nucleotides matching TRBD2. With 2 bases clipped from V and 6 bases from J, the junction kept 5 bases outside the gene matches. Germline values: CDR1 LNHDA, CDR2 SQIVND (reference sequence). The CDR3 covers 15 residues. For the CDR3, the DNA is TGTGCCAGTAGTATATTTGGCGGGGGGGGCAATGAGCAGTTCTTC. Encoded protein: CASSIFGGGGNEQFF. Filled out from reference TRBV19 and TRBJ2-1, the complete variable domain reads DGGITQSPKYLFRKEGQNVTLSCEQNLNHDAMYWYRQDPGQGLRLIYYSQIVNDFQKGDIAEGYSVSREKKESFPLTVTSAQKNPTAFYLCASSIFGGGGNEQFFGPGTRLTVL.

In this sample, this clonotype turned up a few times. The chain has TRBV4-3 and TRBJ1-2; D call uncertain. Trimming removed 0 bases at V and 4 bases at J, with 9 bases between. The CDR3 runs to 14 residues. The V gene's germline CDR1 is LGHNA and CDR2 YSLEER. The CDR3 region is CASSQDGRFYGYTF. CDR3 DNA sequence: TGCGCCAGCAGCCAAGATGGCAGGTTCTATGGCTACACCTTC.

Within the sample, this clonotype is medium-sized. The rearrangement links TRBV2 to TRBJ2-1; D gene unclear. Germline CDR1 reads SNHLY; CDR2 reads FYNNEI. The CDR3 loop spans 15 amino acids. V was shortened by 1 base and J by 5 bases, with 12 bases between the two germline ends. The CDR3 coding sequence is TGTGCCAGCAGTGAAGTTGTCCTTCAGCACAATGAGCAGTTCTTC. This encodes CASSEVVLQHNEQFF.

This clonotype counts as medium-sized (0.01 to 0.1%). The V and J genes are TRBV29-1 and TRBJ2-7, with D possibly being TRBD2 (6 bases). CDR3 length: 14 residues. Trimming pared 6 bases from V and 3 bases from J, leaving 18 bases between. Germline CDR1 is SQVTM and CDR2 is ANQGSEA. DNA for the CDR3: TGCAGCGTCCTGGGGCGGGAAGGTTTCTACGAGCAGTACTTC. Translated: CSVLGREGFYEQYF.

This clonotype is deemed large. V is TRBV2 and J is TRBJ1-2; tentative D call: TRBD1 (5 bases). The germline V gene has CDR1 SNHLY and CDR2 FYNNEI. Trimming took 8 bases from V and 2 from J, leaving 9 bases between them. The CDR3 is 12 residues long. The CDR3 protein is CASFGANYGYTF. CDR3 DNA sequence: TGTGCCAGCTTCGGGGCCAACTATGGCTACACCTTC.

Sample share makes this clonotype hyperexpanded (1% or more). V usage is TRBV5-6 and J usage is TRBJ1-2; D ambiguous. Germline CDR1 is SGHDT and CDR2 is YYEEEE. The V and J ends lost 0 bases and 4 bases respectively, with 16 bases between them. There are 16 residues in the CDR3. The chain's CDR3 is CASSLEVGSETYGYTF. CDR3 DNA sequence: TGTGCCAGCAGCTTGGAAGTTGGCAGCGAGACCTATGGCTACACCTTC.